One T cell receptor beta chain is described in this entry. What it recognizes is unknown. J gave up 4 bases and V 6 bases, and 2 bases lay outside the gene matches. Germline values: CDR1 DFQATT, CDR2 SNEGSKA (reference sequence). CDR3 length equals 13 residues. For CDR3 and TCR beta VDJ profiling, genomic DNA was the template used. MiXCR, run by TCRdb on the reads, gives a single entry per CDR3 protein. The sample yields fewer than 200,000 distinct CDR3 sequences, just under 65% seen once. These data are taken from a study of CD8+CD57+ T cells in acquired aplastic anemia. Overall study context: Isolated CD4+ and CD8+ cells, once sorted, yielded DNA averaging roughly 3 ug. Healthy donors gave roughly 9.9 million reads on average for CD4+ cells. Points from the study as a whole: CD8+ Simpson's diversity did not differ significantly between patients and controls. Researchers report that around 30 CD8+ CDR3 sequences appeared in both patients and controls.

This sequence originates from a human donor in good health. The sample taken for sequencing was sorted CD4+, CD8+, or CD8+CD57+ T cells (not recorded which) from PBMCs. This sequence joins TRBV20-1 and TRBJ2-3, with TRBD2 matching 12 bases. CDR3 loop: CSARLAGADTQYF. The CDR3 DNA is TGCAGTGCCCGACTAGCGGGAGCAGATACGCAGTATTTT.